These 13 T cell receptor beta chains were sequenced from one sample in a study of chemoradiotherapy in HPV16-positive cancers. The method was immunoSEQ multiplex PCR; TCRdb's version includes in-frame clones alone and lacks a portion of them. The sample gives approximately 12,000 clones, around three fifths of which show up once; 15% to 20% is in the top ten. This sample was obtained from a patient who underwent chemoradiotherapy. Source of these receptors: a human donor with HPV-associated anogenital cancer.

This clone was counted between two and nine times. The chain employs TRBV14 and TRBJ1-2; TRBD1 is a possible D gene (5 bases). V was pared by 1 base and J by 8 bases, with 14 bases between. Germline V gene sequence: CDR1 SGHDN, CDR2 FVKESK. The CDR3 covers 14 residues. CDR3 region: CASSQVRGGSGYTF. The CDR3 nucleotides are TGTGCCAGCAGCCAAGTGCGCGGGGGGAGCGGCTACACCTTC.

This chain links TRBV11-2 with TRBJ2-1, with D possibly matching TRBD2 (6 bases). The CDR3 spans 14 residues. Germline V CDR1 and CDR2: SGHAT, FQNNGV. Trimming shortened V by 8 bases and J by 4 bases, and 15 bases separated the two germline ends. CDR3 nucleotide sequence: TGTGCCAGCGCTGGGGGGTCTCCGTACAATGAGCAGTTCTTC. Translation: CASAGGSPYNEQFF.

By proportion, this clone is medium-sized. The chain is built from TRBV11-2 and TRBJ1-2; 8 positions match TRBD1. CDR1 and CDR2 from the germline V gene are SGHAT and FQNNGV. Trimming took 1 base from V and 6 from J; bases not matched to a gene: 7. This CDR3 has 15 residues. CDR3: CASSLGLTGGDGYTF. As DNA, the CDR3 is TGTGCCAGCAGCTTAGGATTAACAGGGGGAGATGGCTACACCTTC. Combining the CDR3 with reference TRBV11-2 and TRBJ1-2 gives the whole variable domain EAGVAQSPRYKIIEKRQSVAFWCNPISGHATLYWYQQILGQGPKLLIQFQNNGVVDDSQLPKDRFSAERLKGVDSTLKIQPAKLEDSAVYLCASSLGLTGGDGYTFGSGTRLTVV.

This clone was counted only a few times. The chain employs TRBV29-1 and TRBJ2-2; no definite D call. Per the germline V gene, CDR1 is SQVTM and CDR2 is ANQGSEA. The CDR3 has 11 residues. Trimming removed 5 bases from V and 4 bases from J, with 5 bases in between. CDR3 DNA: TGCAGCGTTTATGGCACCGGGGAGCTGTTTTTT. It is translated as CSVYGTGELFF.

The V gene is TRBV30, the J gene TRBJ1-1; 10 bases fit TRBD1. With 1 base clipped from V and 4 bases from J, the junction kept 3 bases outside the gene matches. The V gene's germline CDR1 is GTSNPN and CDR2 SVGIG (reference sequence). This CDR3 is built from 14 residues. The CDR3 coding sequence is TGTGCCTGGAGTGGGGACAGGGGAGTCACTGAAGCTTTCTTT. Translated, it gives CAWSGDRGVTEAFF.

V is TRBV4-2 and J is TRBJ2-1, with TRBD1 identical over 7 bases. The CDR3 has 16 residues. Germline-derived CDR1 and CDR2 are LGHNA and YNFKEQ. The V gene end was trimmed by 3 bases and the J gene end by 1 base; junction bases not matched to a gene: 6. The CDR3 here is CASSQTQGFSYNEQFF. The DNA for the CDR3 is TGTGCCAGCAGCCAGACACAGGGGTTTTCCTACAATGAGCAGTTCTTC.

This chain joins TRBV27 and TRBJ1-2; 7 nucleotides match TRBD1. The CDR3 is made up of 14 amino acids. V was clipped by 5 bases and J by 7 bases; unmatched bases: 10. Germline CDR1 reads MNHEY; CDR2 reads SMNVEV (reference sequence). CDR3 region: CASSPPGQYSGYTF. The CDR3 region has the DNA TGTGCCAGCAGTCCTCCGGGACAGTATAGTGGCTACACCTTC.

This chain joins TRBV7-2 and TRBJ2-6; TRBD1 matches at 10 bases. The CDR3 has 19 residues. Trimming at V came to 0 bases and at J to 1 base, leaving 6 bases not matched to a gene. The germline CDR1 and CDR2 sequences are SGHTA and FQGNSA. The CDR3 DNA follows: TGTGCCAGCAGCTTAGCGGGGGGACAGGGGAAGTCTGGGGCCAACGTCCTGACTTTC. Protein product: CASSLAGGQGKSGANVLTF.

The chain links TRBV27 to TRBJ2-6, with D possibly being TRBD1 (5 bases). The CDR3 contains 17 residues. Trimming left V 5 bases short and J 2 bases short, with 16 bases between. From germline, CDR1 is MNHEY and CDR2 SMNVEV (reference sequence). The CDR3 loop is CASSPRVTDTGANVLTF. CDR3 sequence (DNA): TGTGCCAGCAGTCCCCGAGTGACAGACACTGGGGCCAACGTCCTGACTTTC.

This chain joins TRBV18 and TRBJ2-7, with a possible D match to TRBD1 (6 bases). The V end lost 5 bases, the J end lost 3 bases, and 11 bases lay between the germline ends. This CDR3 is 13 amino acids long. The germline V gene has CDR1 KGHSH and CDR2 LQKENI. The CDR3 is CASSAPQGYEQYF. The DNA for the CDR3 is TGTGCCAGCTCAGCCCCACAGGGCTACGAGCAGTACTTC.

This chain joins TRBV5-1 and TRBJ1-5; TRBD1 might be the D (5 bases). CDR1 SGHRS and CDR2 YFSETQ come from the germline V gene. The CDR3 runs 15 residues. Trimming removed 7 bases at V and 0 bases at J, with 14 bases between. This chain's CDR3 is CASSPGEHSNQPQHF. In DNA form, the CDR3 reads TGCGCCAGCTCCCCGGGGGAGCATAGCAATCAGCCCCAGCATTTT.

The gene calls are TRBV6-4 and TRBJ1-6; tentative D call: TRBD1 (6 bases). Trimming removed 3 bases at V and 6 bases at J, with 12 bases between. CDR1 MRHNA and CDR2 SNTAGT come from the germline V gene. The CDR3 consists of 15 residues. CDR3 protein: CASSETGTSNSPLHF. The CDR3, as DNA: TGTGCCAGCAGTGAAACAGGGACCTCTAATTCACCCCTCCACTTT.

This clone was picked up a small number of times. The chain uses TRBV14 and TRBJ1-1; D ambiguous. Germline CDR1 and CDR2: SGHDN and FVKESK. V was trimmed by 1 base and J by 2 bases, leaving 8 bases between them. This CDR3 is built from 14 residues. CDR3 nucleotide sequence: TGTGCCAGCAGCCAAGGGTATCATAACACTGAAGCTTTCTTT. Its protein product is CASSQGYHNTEAFF.